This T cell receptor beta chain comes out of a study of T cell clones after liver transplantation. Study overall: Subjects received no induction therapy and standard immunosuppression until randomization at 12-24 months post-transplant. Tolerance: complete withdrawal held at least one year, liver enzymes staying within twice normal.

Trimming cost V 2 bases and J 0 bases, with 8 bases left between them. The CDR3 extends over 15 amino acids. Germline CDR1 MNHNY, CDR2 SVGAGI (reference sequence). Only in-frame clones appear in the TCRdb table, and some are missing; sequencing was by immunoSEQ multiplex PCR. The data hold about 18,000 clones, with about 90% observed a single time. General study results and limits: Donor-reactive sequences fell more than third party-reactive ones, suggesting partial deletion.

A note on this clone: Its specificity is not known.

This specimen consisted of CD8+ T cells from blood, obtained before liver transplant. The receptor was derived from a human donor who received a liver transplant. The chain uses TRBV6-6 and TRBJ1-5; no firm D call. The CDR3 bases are TGTGCCAGCAGTTACGGGTATCGTAGCAATCAGCCCCAGCATTTT. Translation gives CASSYGYRSNQPQHF.